This T cell receptor beta chain emerged from a study of regulatory T cells in long-lasting Graves disease. Both iRepertoire HTBI primers and Arm-PCR of CDR3 regions were used to build the TCR beta libraries. TCRdb reprocessed the multiplex PCR reads with MiXCR, giving one entry per CDR3 protein. The table has around 450,000 distinct CDR3 sequences, 20% to 25% seen once. Stated time point: persistent/refractory GD, antithyroid drugs over 5 years with positive TRAb. Generation of the TCR library employed RNA extracted from PBMCs. In regard to this clonotype: Its target is unknown.

Study findings and constraints: Investigators studied peripheral blood only, not thyroid tissue.

Trimming removed 6 bases from V and 0 bases from J, with 17 bases in between. Germline loops: CDR1 MGHRA, CDR2 YSYEKL. The CDR3 covers 16 residues. The material sequenced was peripheral blood mononuclear cells (PBMCs), taken when the disease was refractory, from a patient treated with antithyroid drugs. The clonotype comes from a female donor with Graves disease. V is TRBV4-1 and J is TRBJ1-2; TRBD1 is a possible D gene (6 bases). CDR3 sequence (DNA): TGCGCCAGCAGAAACCACCCGGGACAAGCTAACTATGGCTACACCTTC. It is translated as CASRNHPGQANYGYTF.